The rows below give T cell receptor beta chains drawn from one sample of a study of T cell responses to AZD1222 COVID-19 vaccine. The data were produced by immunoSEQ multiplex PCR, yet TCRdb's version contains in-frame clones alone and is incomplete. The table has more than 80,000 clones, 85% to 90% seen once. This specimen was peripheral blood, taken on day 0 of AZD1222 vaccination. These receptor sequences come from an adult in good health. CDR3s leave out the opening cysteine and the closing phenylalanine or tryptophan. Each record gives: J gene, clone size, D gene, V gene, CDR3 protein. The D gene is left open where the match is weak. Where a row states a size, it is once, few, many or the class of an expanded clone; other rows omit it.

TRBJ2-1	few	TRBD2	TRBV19	ASSSVLAVLNEQF
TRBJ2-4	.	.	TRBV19	ASSIQGALLAKNIQY
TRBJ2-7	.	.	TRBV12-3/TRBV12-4	ASTLRSGYEQY
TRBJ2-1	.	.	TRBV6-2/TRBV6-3	ASSTYNEQF
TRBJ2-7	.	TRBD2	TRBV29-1	SVEREDSYEQY
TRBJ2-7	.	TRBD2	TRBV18	ASSLIAGGSYEQY
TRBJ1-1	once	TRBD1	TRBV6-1	ASSEIGGGRTEAF
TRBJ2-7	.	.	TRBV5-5	ASSLAGESSYEQY
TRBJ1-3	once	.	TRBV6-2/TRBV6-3	ASSQNENTIY
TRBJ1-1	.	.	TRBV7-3	ASSLGQGLPEAF
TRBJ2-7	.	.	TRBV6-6	ASSYSIAGPYEQY
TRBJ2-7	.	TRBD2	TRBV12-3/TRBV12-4	ASTLSGTYEQY
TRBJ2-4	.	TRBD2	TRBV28	ATIAGGKNIQY
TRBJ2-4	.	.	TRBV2	ASIPGAGGGAAKNIQY
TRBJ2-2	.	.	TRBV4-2	ASSQERTATNTGELF
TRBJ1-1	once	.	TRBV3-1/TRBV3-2	ASSPSGTEAF
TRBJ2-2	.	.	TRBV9	ASSVQGRLTGELF
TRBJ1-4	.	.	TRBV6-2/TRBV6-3	ASSDHGTNEKLF
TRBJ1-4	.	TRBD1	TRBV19	ASRPRQGGNEKLF
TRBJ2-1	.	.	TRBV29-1	SVEAPFINEQF
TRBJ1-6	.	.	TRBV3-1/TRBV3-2	ASSPRENSPLH
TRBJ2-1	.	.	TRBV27	ASSLWIQDGNEQF
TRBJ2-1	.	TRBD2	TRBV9	ASSVSGTSWDEQF
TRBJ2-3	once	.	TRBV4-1	ASSQPGSATQY
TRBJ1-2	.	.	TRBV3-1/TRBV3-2	ASSQASGAYGYT
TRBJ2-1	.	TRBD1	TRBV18	ASSPLQGSSYNEQF